Listed below are T cell receptor beta chains from one sample, sequenced in a study of blood T cells in healthy people across ages. TCRdb fed the 5' RACE reads into MiXCR, producing one record per CDR3 protein. Here the sample spans some 1,800,000 distinct CDR3 sequences, around 40% being singletons. The material sequenced was blood. The receptor set was obtained from a human donor in good health. Each CDR3 is given with its conserved first and last residue. A D gene is named only where the DNA matches it firmly. Some rows have no size entry. The others give once, few or many, or a class for an expanded clone.

J gene,V gene,clone size,D gene,CDR3 protein,CDR3 DNA
TRBJ2-3,TRBV20-1,few,-,CSATRLADSDTQYF,TGCAGTGCTACTAGACTCGCAGACTCAGATACGCAGTATTTT
TRBJ1-1,TRBV12-3/TRBV12-4,once,-,CASSLYQAQRNTEAFF,TGTGCCAGCAGTCTATATCAGGCCCAAAGGAACACTGAAGCTTTCTTT
TRBJ1-1,TRBV12-3/TRBV12-4,few,-,CASSLHLMNTEAFF,TGTGCCAGCAGCCTACACTTAATGAACACTGAAGCTTTCTTT
TRBJ1-2,TRBV4-3,-,TRBD1,CASSQDTGQGYGYTF,TGCGCCAGCAGCCAAGACACGGGACAGGGATATGGCTACACCTTC
TRBJ1-2,TRBV14,-,-,CASSQTMFNRGYTF,TGTGCCAGCAGCCAAACGATGTTTAATCGGGGCTACACCTTC
TRBJ2-3,TRBV5-8,-,-,CASSQFYLTGHTTDTQYF,TGTGCCAGCAGCCAATTTTACCTAACGGGACACACCACAGATACGCAGTATTTT
TRBJ2-4,TRBV7-9,-,-,CASSPPRGGLESKNIQYF,TGTGCCAGCAGCCCACCGAGAGGCGGGCTGGAATCCAAAAACATTCAGTACTTC
TRBJ2-3,TRBV7-9,-,TRBD2,CASSSTGTSGETFTDTQYF,TGTGCCAGCAGCTCAACCGGGACTAGCGGAGAGACATTCACAGATACGCAGTATTTT
TRBJ1-2,TRBV9,few,TRBD1,CASSGGPTGRGYGYTF,TGTGCCAGCAGCGGGGGGCCGACAGGGAGGGGTTATGGCTACACCTTC
TRBJ1-5,TRBV27,-,-,CASSDLGGGNQPQHF,TGTGCCAGCAGTGACCTCGGGGGAGGGAATCAGCCCCAGCATTTT
TRBJ2-3,TRBV12-3/TRBV12-4,few,TRBD2,CASSTSGVSTDTQYF,TGTGCCAGCAGTACTAGCGGAGTAAGCACAGATACGCAGTATTTT
TRBJ1-1,TRBV29-1,few,TRBD1,CSVGTGENTEAFF,TGCAGCGTGGGGACAGGGGAGAACACTGAAGCTTTCTTT
TRBJ2-7,TRBV6-2/TRBV6-3,few,-,CASKEAGAWEQYF,TGTGCCAGCAAGGAGGCGGGGGCCTGGGAGCAGTACTTC
TRBJ2-5,TRBV7-2,-,TRBD1,CASSVGVARGKETQYF,TGTGCCAGCAGCGTAGGGGTAGCCAGGGGGAAAGAGACCCAGTACTTC
TRBJ2-7,TRBV7-9,few,-,CASSLSWKEYEQYF,TGTGCCAGCAGCTTAAGCTGGAAGGAATACGAGCAGTACTTC
TRBJ1-2,TRBV20-1,-,-,CSARNSQEYGYTF,TGCAGTGCTAGGAACTCTCAGGAATATGGCTACACCTTC
TRBJ1-2,TRBV15,-,TRBD1,CATSRGRDRAYGYTF,TGTGCCACCAGCAGAGGCAGAGACAGGGCCTATGGCTACACCTTC
TRBJ2-7,TRBV4-1,few,TRBD2,CASSQTSSGGHRSYEQYF,TGCGCCAGCAGCCAAACATCTAGCGGGGGCCATCGGTCCTACGAGCAGTACTTC